This T cell receptor beta chain was documented in a study of blood T cell repertoires in COVID-19. Study in general: Italy, Spain and the United States were the sources of the convalescent and acute COVID-19 samples. Sources were T cells, B-cell-depleted T cells, or PBMCs; the material itself was cDNA or gDNA.

This CDR3 has 16 amino acids. With V trimmed by 4 bases and J by 4 bases, 6 bases remained unmatched. Per the germline V gene, CDR1 is KGHDR and CDR2 is SFDVKD. In the study's own analysis: Researchers report that nucleated cell counts were estimated from reference gene primer amplification. The protocol was immunoSEQ multiplex PCR, while the TCRdb copy is restricted to in-frame clones and leaves out a portion. V and J calls plus clone size are reproduced from that table; the DNA served to infer D and trimming. Of hundreds of thousands of clones in the sample, roughly four fifths were seen once. The specimen sequenced was peripheral blood. The TCR originated in a man aged 80 or over with acute or convalescent COVID-19. This chain connects TRBV24-1 to TRBJ2-1; 10 bases match TRBD2. In nucleotides, the CDR3 is TGTGCCACCAGTGAAGGGACTAGCGAAAGGTACAATGAGCAGTTCTTC. Protein: CATSEGTSERYNEQFF.